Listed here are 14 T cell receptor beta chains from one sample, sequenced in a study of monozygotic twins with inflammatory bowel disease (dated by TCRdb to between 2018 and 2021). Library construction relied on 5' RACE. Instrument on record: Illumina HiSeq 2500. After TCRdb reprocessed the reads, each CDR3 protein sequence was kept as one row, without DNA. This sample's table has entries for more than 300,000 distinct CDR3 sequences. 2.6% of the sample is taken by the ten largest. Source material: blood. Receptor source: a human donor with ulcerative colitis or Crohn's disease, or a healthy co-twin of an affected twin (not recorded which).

CDR3 loop: CASSHIPGGISSWDNYGYTF. The chain links TRBV3-1 to TRBJ1-2; as DNA is missing, the TRBD1 call by TCRdb cannot be tested. Germline V lookup: CDR1 LGHDT, CDR2 YNNKEL (reference sequence). CDR3 size: 20 residues.

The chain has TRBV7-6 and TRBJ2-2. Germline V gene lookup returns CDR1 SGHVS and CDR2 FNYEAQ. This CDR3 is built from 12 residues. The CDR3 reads CASNSLVGELFF. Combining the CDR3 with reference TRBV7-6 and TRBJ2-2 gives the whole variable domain GAGVSQSPRYKVTKRGQDVALRCDPISGHVSLYWYRQALGQGPEFLTYFNYEAQQDKSGLPNDRFSAERPEGSISTLTIQRTEQRDSAMYRCASNSLVGELFFGEGSRLTVL.

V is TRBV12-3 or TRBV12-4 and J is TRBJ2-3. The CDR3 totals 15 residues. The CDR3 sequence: CASSFSLTNRDTQYF.

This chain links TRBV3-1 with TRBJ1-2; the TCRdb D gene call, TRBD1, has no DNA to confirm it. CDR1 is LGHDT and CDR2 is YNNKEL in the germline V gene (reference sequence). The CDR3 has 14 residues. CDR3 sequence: CASSLTGSPYGYTF. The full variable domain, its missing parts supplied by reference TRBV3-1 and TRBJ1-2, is DTAVSQTPKYLVTQMGNDKSIKCEQNLGHDTMYWYKQDSKKFLKIMFSYNNKELIINETVPNRFSPKSPDKAHLNLHINSLELGDSAVYFCASSLTGSPYGYTFGSGTRLTVV.

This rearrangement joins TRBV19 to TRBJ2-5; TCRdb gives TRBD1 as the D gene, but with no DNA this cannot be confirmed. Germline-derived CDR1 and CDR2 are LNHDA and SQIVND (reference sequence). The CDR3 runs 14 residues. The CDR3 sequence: CASNPNRGGETQYF. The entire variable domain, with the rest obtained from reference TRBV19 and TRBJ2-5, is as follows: DGGITQSPKYLFRKEGQNVTLSCEQNLNHDAMYWYRQDPGQGLRLIYYSQIVNDFQKGDIAEGYSVSREKKESFPLTVTSAQKNPTAFYLCASNPNRGGETQYFGPGTRLLVL.

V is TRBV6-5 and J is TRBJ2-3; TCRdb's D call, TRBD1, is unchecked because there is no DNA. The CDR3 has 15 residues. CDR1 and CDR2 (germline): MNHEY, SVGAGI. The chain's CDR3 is CASSYTDRVADTQYF.

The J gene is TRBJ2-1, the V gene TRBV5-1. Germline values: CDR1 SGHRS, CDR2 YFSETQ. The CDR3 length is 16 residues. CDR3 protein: CASSPRDTGSYNEQFF.

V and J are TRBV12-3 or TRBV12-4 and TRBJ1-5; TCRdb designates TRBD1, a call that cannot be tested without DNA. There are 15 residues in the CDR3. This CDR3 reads CASGIRQGRGQPQHF.

This CDR3 reads CASSLAVFLSGQAAYEQYF. The chain links TRBV7-2 to TRBJ2-7; TCRdb calls TRBD1, which cannot be checked without DNA. CDR1 is SGHTA, CDR2 FQGNSA, per germline. CDR3 length equals 19 residues.

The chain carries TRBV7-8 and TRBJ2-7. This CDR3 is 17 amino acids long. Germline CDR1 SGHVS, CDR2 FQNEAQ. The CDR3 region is CASSLTSDISFSYEQYF.

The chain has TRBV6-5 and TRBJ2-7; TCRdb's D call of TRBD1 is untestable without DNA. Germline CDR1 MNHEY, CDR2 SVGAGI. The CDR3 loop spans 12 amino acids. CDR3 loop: CASGGFSYEQYF.

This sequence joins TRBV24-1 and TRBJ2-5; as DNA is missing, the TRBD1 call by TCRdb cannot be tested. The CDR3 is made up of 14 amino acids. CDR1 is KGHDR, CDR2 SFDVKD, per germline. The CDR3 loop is CATSAPGAEETQYF.

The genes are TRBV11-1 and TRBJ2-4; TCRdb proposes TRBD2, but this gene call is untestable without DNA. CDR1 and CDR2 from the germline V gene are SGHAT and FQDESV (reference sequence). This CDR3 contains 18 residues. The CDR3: CASSFGILRDSVKNIQYF.

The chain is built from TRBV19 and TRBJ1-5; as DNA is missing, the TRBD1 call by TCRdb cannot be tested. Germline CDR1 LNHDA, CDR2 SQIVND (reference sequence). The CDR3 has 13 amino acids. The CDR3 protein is CASSPQGHQPQHF.